This record covers a single TCR beta chain. The data were taken from a study of T cell changes during pregnancy in multiple sclerosis. The CDR3 runs 14 residues. The V gene's germline CDR1 is GTSNPN and CDR2 SVGIG (reference sequence). The V and J ends lost 8 bases and 7 bases, in that order; junction bases with no gene match: 15. Here immunoSEQ multiplex PCR was the method, and the copy in TCRdb shows in-frame clones only, minus some. The profile shows 37,000 or so clones, 91% of them singletons. The sequence derives from a female donor in good health, enrolled as a control in a pregnancy study. V gene TRBV30 combines with J gene TRBJ2-3; 7 positions match TRBD2. Material: CD4+ T cells from peripheral blood mononuclear cells, obtained in the second trimester of pregnancy. The CDR3 spells CARGVQGAIHTQYF. For the CDR3, the DNA is TGTGCCCGGGGGGTCCAGGGCGCCATCCATACGCAGTATTTT.